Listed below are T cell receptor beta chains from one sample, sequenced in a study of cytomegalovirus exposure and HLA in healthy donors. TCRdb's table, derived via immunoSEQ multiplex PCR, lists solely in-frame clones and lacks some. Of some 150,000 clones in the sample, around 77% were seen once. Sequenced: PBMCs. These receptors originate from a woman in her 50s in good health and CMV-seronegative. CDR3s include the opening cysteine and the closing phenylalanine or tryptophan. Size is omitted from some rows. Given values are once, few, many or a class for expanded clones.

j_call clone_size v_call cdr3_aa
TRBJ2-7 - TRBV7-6 CASSSQDNSYEQYF
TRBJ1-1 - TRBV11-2 CASSLERVNTEAFF
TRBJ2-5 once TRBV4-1 CASSRVGPVEETQYF
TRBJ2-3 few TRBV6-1 CASSVGTVEADTQYF
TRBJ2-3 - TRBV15 CATSRALGQGSDTQYF
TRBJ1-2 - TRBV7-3 CASSQTRGYGYTF
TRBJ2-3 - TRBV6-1 CASSVDGGTDTQYF
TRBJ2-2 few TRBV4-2 CASSQELLAGRNGELFF
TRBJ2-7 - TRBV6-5 CASSWRGVTYEQYF
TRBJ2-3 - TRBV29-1 CSVGSGVGTDTQYF
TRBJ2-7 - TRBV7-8 CASSWTGDTYEQYF
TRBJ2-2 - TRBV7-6 CASSLAPSGGPPLNTGELFF
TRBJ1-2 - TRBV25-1 CASSESGGNYGYTF
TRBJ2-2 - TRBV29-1 CSVSGLDSTGELFF
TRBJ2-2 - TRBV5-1 CASRSRSVTGELFF
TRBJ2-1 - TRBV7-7 CASSPDRYNEQFF
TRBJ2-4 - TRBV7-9 CASSFPLAKNIQYF
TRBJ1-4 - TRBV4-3 CASSQSQGQGEKLFF
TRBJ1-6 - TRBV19 CASSIAGTGASPLHF
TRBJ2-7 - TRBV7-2 CASSYEALGADEQYF
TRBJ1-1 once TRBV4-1 CASSPGQNTEAFF
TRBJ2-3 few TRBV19 CASNIRGGVGTDTQYF
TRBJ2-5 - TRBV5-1 CVSSLSVEETQYF
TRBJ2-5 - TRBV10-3 CAISGDRGMVETQYF
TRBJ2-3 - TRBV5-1 CASSWNGQANWNTQYF
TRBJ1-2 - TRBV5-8 CASEGRGDFYGYTF
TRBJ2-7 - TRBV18 CASSPGTGSTYEQYF
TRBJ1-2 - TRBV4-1 CASSQDLLYGYTF
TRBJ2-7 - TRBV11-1 CASSRTSESYEQYF
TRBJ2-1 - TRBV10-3 CAISESSGSVGRENEQFF
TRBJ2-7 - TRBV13 CASSSSDTPLEQYF
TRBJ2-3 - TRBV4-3 CASKSGGTSTDTQYF
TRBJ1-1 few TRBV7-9 CASSLIGGDRPGNTEAFF
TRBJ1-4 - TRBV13 CASSHSLSGEKLFF
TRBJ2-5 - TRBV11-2 CASSSSTGWGLGISETQYF